In its sample, the clone carrying this T cell receptor (beta chain) was seen once. Antigen unknown. A second PCR, run for roughly 7 to 12 cycles, used a sample-barcoded 5' primer plus a J-beta primer mix. Each sample provided no less than 2.5 million CDR3-containing paired-end reads. TCRdb itself ran the 5' RACE reads through MiXCR, one entry per CDR3 protein. Of about 670,000 distinct CDR3 sequences listed, about 51% are singletons. The data derive from a study of blood T cells in healthy people across ages. Whole-study results and caveats: It was not known whether donors were CMV positive (a possible confounder of expanded clonotype changes).

V lost 4 bases to trimming and J lost 7 bases, with 18 bases between them. The germline V gene encodes CDR1 SGHTS and CDR2 YDEGEE. CDR3 length: 15 amino acids. Isolation yielded PBMCs, at least 6.5 million per sample, in every case. The sample was blood. The source is a woman older than 75 in good health. The V and J genes are TRBV5-8 and TRBJ1-5; possibly TRBD1 for D (5 bases). Here the CDR3 reads CASSDNLDISQPQHF. As DNA, the CDR3 is TGTGCCAGCAGCGACAACTTGGACATATCCCAGCCCCAGCATTTT.